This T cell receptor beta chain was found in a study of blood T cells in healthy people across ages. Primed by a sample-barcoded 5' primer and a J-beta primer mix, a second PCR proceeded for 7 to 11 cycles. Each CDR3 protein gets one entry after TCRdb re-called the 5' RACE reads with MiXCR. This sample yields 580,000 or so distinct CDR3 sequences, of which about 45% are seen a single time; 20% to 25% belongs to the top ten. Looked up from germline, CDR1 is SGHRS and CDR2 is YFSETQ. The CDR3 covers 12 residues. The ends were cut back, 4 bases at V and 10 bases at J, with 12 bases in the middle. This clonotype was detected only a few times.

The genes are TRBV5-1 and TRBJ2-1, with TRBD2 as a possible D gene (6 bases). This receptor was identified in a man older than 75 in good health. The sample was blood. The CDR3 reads CASSNPGGEQFF. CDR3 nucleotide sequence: TGCGCCAGCAGCAACCCTGGGGGGGAGCAGTTCTTC.